The following is a T cell receptor (beta chain) sequence with its context. The sample originates from a study of cytomegalovirus exposure and HLA in healthy donors. Germline V gives CDR1 MNHEY, CDR2 SMNVEV (reference sequence). This CDR3 spans 15 amino acids. V shed 4 bases and J shed 6 bases, with 18 bases lying between them. Primers included in the PCR were 60 Vbeta and 13 Jbeta primers. This table comes from immunoSEQ multiplex PCR, and its TCRdb copy is limited to in-frame clones, with some not included. Seen here are around 130,000 clones, about two thirds observed once, and the top ten hold around 2.7%.

The V call is TRBV27, the J call TRBJ1-2; no reliable D call. Sequencing was performed on PBMCs. The receptor's source is a woman aged 55-75 years in good health and CMV-seropositive. For the CDR3, the DNA is TGTGCCAGCAGTTCCGGGTCCCTCTATTTCCATGGCTACACCTTC. Protein: CASSSGSLYFHGYTF.